What follows are 17 T cell receptor beta chains derived from one specimen sequenced in a study of T-cell memory formation after mild COVID-19. Each CDR3 protein is one row after TCRdb ran MiXCR on the 5' RACE reads. The table lists fewer than 400,000 distinct CDR3 sequences, roughly 15% of them singletons, with roughly 21% in the top ten. Specimen: PBMCs or a T cell subset sorted from them (not recorded which). The receptors were gathered from a man between 18 and 35 years old who had mild COVID-19 (a few samples of this study predate the infection). Cell type and time point are not known.

This clonotype was found a few times. This rearrangement joins TRBV7-3 to TRBJ2-3, with 7 bases aligning to TRBD2. There are 15 residues in the CDR3. Germline V gene lookup returns CDR1 SGHTA and CDR2 FQGTGA. The ends lost 1 base at V and 5 bases at J; junction bases unmatched: 6. For the CDR3, the DNA is TGTGCCAGCAGCTTAAACGGGGGGAGAGGAGATACGCAGTATTTT. It is translated as CASSLNGGRGDTQYF. The full variable domain, rest sourced from reference TRBV7-3 and TRBJ2-3, is GAGVSQTPSNKVTEKGKYVELRCDPISGHTALYWYRQSLGQGPEFLIYFQGTGAADDSGLPNDRFFAVRPEGSVSTLKIQRTERGDSAVYLCASSLNGGRGDTQYFGPGTRLTVL.

This clonotype was observed a handful of times. CDR3 amino acids: CASSAEINQPQHF. The DNA for the CDR3 is TGTGCCAGCAGCGCAGAAATCAATCAGCCCCAGCATTTT. V gene TRBV2 combines with J gene TRBJ1-5; D remains unclear. Trimming removed 6 bases from V and 3 bases from J, with 9 bases in between. Per the germline V gene, CDR1 is SNHLY and CDR2 is FYNNEI. The CDR3 is 13 amino acids.

This chain uses TRBV5-1 with TRBJ2-7; 8 bases are a match to TRBD1. V lost 4 bases and J lost 0; bases outside the gene matches: 6. CDR1 is SGHRS and CDR2 is YFSETQ in the germline V gene. The CDR3 covers 15 residues. The CDR3 DNA follows: TGCGCCAGCAGCGCAGGACAGGGAAGCTCCTACGAGCAGTACGTC. The encoded protein is CASSAGQGSSYEQYV.

V usage is TRBV10-1 and J usage is TRBJ2-1; D is perhaps TRBD1 or TRBD2 (5 bases each). The V gene's germline CDR1 is WNHNN and CDR2 SYGVQD (reference sequence). Trimming pared 0 bases from V and 4 bases from J, leaving 16 bases between. The CDR3 is 17 residues long. As DNA, the CDR3 is TGCGCCAGCAGTGAGTCGATACTAGTGGGGCCGTACAATGAGCAGTTCTTC. Translating gives CASSESILVGPYNEQFF.

This chain links TRBV16 with TRBJ2-7, with D maybe TRBD2 (5 bases). This CDR3 spans 11 amino acids. V was clipped by 4 bases and J by 7 bases, with 8 bases between them. Germline values: CDR1 KGHSY, CDR2 FQNENV. The CDR3 DNA sequence: TGTGCCAGCAGCCTCACGGGGGAGCAGTACTTC. It specifies CASSLTGEQYF. Variable domain in full (rest from reference TRBV16 and TRBJ2-7): GEEVAQTPKHLVRGEGQKAKLYCAPIKGHSYVFWYQQVLKNEFKFLISFQNENVFDETGMPKERFSAKCLPNSPCSLEIQATKLEDSAVYFCASSLTGEQYFGPGTRLTVT.

This clonotype was recorded a few times. The V call is TRBV11-2, the J call TRBJ1-1; no definite D call. There are 14 residues in the CDR3. Germline-derived CDR1 and CDR2 are SGHAT and FQNNGV. Deletions cut 1 base from V and 2 bases from J, with 8 bases between. CDR3 amino acids: CASSLGPINTEAFF. The CDR3 nucleotides read TGTGCCAGCAGCTTAGGACCGATAAACACTGAAGCTTTCTTT.

In this sample, this clonotype turned up many times. The rearrangement links TRBV5-1 to TRBJ2-6; D is unclear. Trimming took 2 bases from V and 0 from J, leaving 6 bases between them. Looked up from germline, CDR1 is SGHRS and CDR2 is YFSETQ. The CDR3 totals 15 residues. The CDR3 DNA follows: TGCGCCAGCAGCTTTGGAATCTCTGGGGCCAACGTCCTGACTTTC. The encoded protein is CASSFGISGANVLTF.

This clonotype was observed a handful of times. The chain is built from TRBV20-1 and TRBJ2-3; tentatively, D is TRBD2 (5 bases). The CDR3 extends over 13 amino acids. Per the germline V gene, CDR1 is DFQATT and CDR2 is SNEGSKA (reference sequence). V dropped 6 bases and J dropped 1 base, with 11 bases sitting between them. CDR3 amino acids: CSARTGRTDTQYF. In nucleotides, the CDR3 is TGCAGTGCGAGGACTGGCCGCACAGATACGCAGTATTTT.

Here the CDR3 DNA reads TGTGCCAGCAGCTTAGCGAGGGGGCGGGATACGCAGTATTTT. Residues: CASSLARGRDTQYF. The V call is TRBV7-8, the J call TRBJ2-3, with 7 bases fitting TRBD1. J was trimmed by 6 bases and V by 0 bases; bases with no gene match: 3. Germline CDR1 is SGHVS and CDR2 is FQNEAQ. The CDR3 runs to 14 residues.

This clonotype has just a few counts. The chain combines TRBV6-6 with TRBJ2-3; D remains unclear. Germline V CDR1 and CDR2: MNHNY, SVGAGI (reference sequence). The CDR3 length is 17 residues. The V end lost 0 bases, the J end lost 2 bases, and 15 bases lay between the germline ends. CDR3 in DNA: TGTGCCAGCAGTTACTCGAAAATAGGAGACCCCACAGATACGCAGTATTTT. It encodes CASSYSKIGDPTDTQYF.

This clonotype was counted a single time. J is TRBJ1-5 and V is TRBV7-2; D is ambiguous. Deletions cut 1 base from V and 2 bases from J, with 9 bases between. Germline values: CDR1 SGHTA, CDR2 FQGNSA. This CDR3 contains 15 residues. The CDR3 sequence: CASSLVGDGNQPQHF. Here the CDR3 DNA reads TGTGCCAGCAGCTTAGTGGGAGATGGCAATCAGCCCCAGCATTTT.

V and J are TRBV7-2 and TRBJ2-5; D gene ambiguous. The CDR3 has 15 amino acids. V dropped 5 bases and J dropped 10 bases, with 23 bases sitting between them. Germline lookup yields CDR1 SGHTA and CDR2 FQGNSA. CDR3 loop: CASSLLSRARDGQYF. CDR3 DNA sequence: TGTGCCAGCAGCCTCCTTAGCCGGGCGCGAGATGGCCAGTACTTC.

This chain links TRBV5-1 with TRBJ2-7, with TRBD1 identical over 8 bases. Germline-derived CDR1 and CDR2 are SGHRS and YFSETQ. V was pared by 2 bases and J by 5 bases, with 9 bases of the junction left unmatched. CDR3 length equals 15 residues. The CDR3 reads CASSFYPGQGDEQYV. DNA of the CDR3: TGCGCCAGCAGCTTCTACCCTGGACAGGGCGACGAGCAGTACGTC.

This sequence joins TRBV9 and TRBJ2-7; D gene unclear. The CDR3 consists of 14 residues. V was pared by 4 bases and J by 0 bases, with 11 bases between. Germline V CDR1 and CDR2: SGDLS, YYNGEE. CDR3 nucleotide sequence: TGTGCCAGCAGCTTTTCTAGTAGCTCCTACGAGCAGTACTTC. This gives the protein CASSFSSSSYEQYF.

This clonotype has a handful of counts. CDR3 sequence: CASRHGTAGELFF. In nucleotides, the CDR3 is TGTGCCAGCCGCCATGGGACAGCCGGGGAGCTGTTTTTT. The V and J genes are TRBV7-2 and TRBJ2-2; 7 bases are a match to TRBD1. Per the germline V gene, CDR1 is SGHTA and CDR2 is FQGNSA. The CDR3 sequence is 13 residues long. V shed 8 bases, J shed 6 bases, and the junction held 6 bases outside the gene matches.

This clonotype showed up just a few times. V usage is TRBV29-1 and J usage is TRBJ2-6; a weak D match, TRBD2 (5 bases). The CDR3 sequence is 17 residues long. Germline lookup yields CDR1 SQVTM and CDR2 ANQGSEA. Trimming shortened V by 4 bases and J by 0 bases, and 16 bases separated the two germline ends. CDR3 nucleotides: TGCAGCGTTGTAGGATCGGACTCCGTCTCTGGGGCCAACGTCCTGACTTTC. Its protein product is CSVVGSDSVSGANVLTF.

This sequence joins TRBV20-1 and TRBJ1-2, with D possibly TRBD1 on 6 matching bases. The germline CDR1 and CDR2 sequences are DFQATT and SNEGSKA (reference sequence). V gave up 0 bases and J gave up 4 bases, with 6 bases separating them. The CDR3 is made up of 12 amino acids. The CDR3 reads CSAREDSYGYTF. The CDR3 DNA reads as TGCAGTGCTAGAGAGGACAGCTATGGCTACACCTTC.